These 13 T cell receptor beta chains originate from one sample sequenced in a study of T cell repertoires and HLA-DP antigens. CD4+ cells expanded for around 15 days were restimulated 24 h with allogeneic-DPB1 HeLa cells. HeLa stimulator cells carried retrovirally transduced HLA-DPA1/DPB1, HLA-DM, invariant chain and CD80. The protocol was immunoSEQ multiplex PCR, while the TCRdb copy is restricted to in-frame clones and leaves out a portion. The sample yields about 2,500 clones, over 55% seen once. Input material: CD137- CD4+ T cells from cultured PBMCs. The source of these receptors is a man aged 55 to 69 in good health and CMV-seronegative.

The chain carries TRBV2 and TRBJ1-5, with D maybe TRBD1 (6 bases). The CDR3 extends over 17 amino acids. Looked up from germline, CDR1 is SNHLY and CDR2 is FYNNEI. V was shortened by 4 bases and J by 1 base, with 17 bases between the two germline ends. The CDR3 sequence is CASSGLGTLGSNQPQHF. The CDR3 nucleotides read TGTGCCAGCAGTGGGCTCGGGACACTCGGCAGCAATCAGCCCCAGCATTTT.

CDR3 in DNA: TGTGCCAGCAGCTGGGGACAGGGGGCTACCCTCTCCTACGAGCAGTACTTC. Its translation: CASSWGQGATLSYEQYF. This chain uses TRBV7-6 with TRBJ2-7; 12 bases match TRBD1. V trimming: 4 bases; J trimming: 0 bases; junction bases outside the gene matches: 7. The CDR3 totals 17 residues. Germline values: CDR1 SGHVS, CDR2 FNYEAQ.

A few counts support this clone. The chain is built from TRBV7-2 and TRBJ1-6; D gene ambiguous. Germline V gene data show CDR1 as SGHTA and CDR2 as FQGNSA. The V end lost 4 bases, the J end lost 14 bases, and 21 bases lay between the germline ends. CDR3 length: 15 residues. As DNA, the CDR3 is TGTGCCAGCAGCTCCCTTGAGATACAGTTTCCCGCCCTCCACTTT. Amino acids: CASSSLEIQFPALHF.

This chain connects TRBV19 to TRBJ1-2; TRBD1 aligns across 7 bases. With 6 bases clipped from V and 6 bases from J, the junction kept 16 bases outside the gene matches. The CDR3 sequence is 16 residues long. Germline V CDR1 and CDR2: LNHDA, SQIVND (reference sequence). CDR3 coding DNA: TGTGCCAGTAGAAGTGTAAGGGCCGGAGGGGGCGATGGCTACACCTTC. Amino acids: CASRSVRAGGGDGYTF.

The gene calls are TRBV10-2 and TRBJ1-6; D is possibly TRBD1 (6 bases). Germline V gene data show CDR1 as WSHSY and CDR2 as SAAADI. The CDR3 is 14 residues long. V was cut by 6 bases and J by 7 bases, with 13 bases left in between. The CDR3 spells CASRQQGRNSPLHF. CDR3 sequence (DNA): TGCGCCAGCAGACAACAGGGCCGAAATTCACCCCTCCACTTT.

This chain connects TRBV7-3 to TRBJ2-2, with D perhaps matching TRBD2 (5 bases). Trimming removed 5 bases at V and 1 base at J, with 26 bases between. Germline V gene lookup returns CDR1 SGHTA and CDR2 FQGTGA. This CDR3 is built from 20 residues. The CDR3 DNA reads TGTGCCAGCAGCCCATTCGCTATATCAGGTCGGGAAGGGAACACCGGGGAGCTGTTTTTT. It encodes CASSPFAISGREGNTGELFF.

The chain couples TRBV11-3 to TRBJ2-2, with D possibly TRBD1 on 6 matching bases. This CDR3 spans 13 amino acids. Germline assignment: CDR1 SGHNT and CDR2 YENEEA. V gave up 4 bases and J gave up 7 bases, with 10 bases separating them. The CDR3 nucleotides read TGTGCCAGCAGCTCCGACAGGTTCGGGGAGCTGTTTTTT. Translated, it gives CASSSDRFGELFF.

The chain links TRBV5-1 to TRBJ2-1; TRBD2 matches at 12 bases. The junction had 4 bases not matched to a gene; V was cut back by 4 bases and J by 5 bases. The CDR3 has 15 amino acids. Germline V lookup: CDR1 SGHRS, CDR2 YFSETQ. The CDR3 DNA sequence: TGCGCCAGCAGCGTGGGACTAGCGGGCAACAATGAGCAGTTCTTC. Translating it yields CASSVGLAGNNEQFF.

The chain recombines TRBV7-8 with TRBJ1-1; D is unclear. V was shortened by 5 bases and J by 1 base, with 20 bases between the two germline ends. The CDR3 contains 17 residues. Per the germline V gene, CDR1 is SGHVS and CDR2 is FQNEAQ. The CDR3 coding sequence is TGTGCCAGCAGCGCGCCGGGCCGCCAAACTCGGAACACTGAAGCTTTCTTT. Translated: CASSAPGRQTRNTEAFF.

The V and J genes are TRBV2 and TRBJ1-1; no firm D call. CDR3 length: 11 amino acids. Trimming left V 10 bases short and J 5 bases short, with 11 bases between. From germline, CDR1 is SNHLY and CDR2 FYNNEI. DNA for the CDR3: TGTGCCAACTCGAGGGATACTGAAGCTTTCTTT. Protein sequence: CANSRDTEAFF.

The chain combines TRBV6-6 with TRBJ2-7, with no clear D. Per germline, CDR1 MNHNY and CDR2 SVGAGI (reference sequence). CDR3 size: 12 residues. The CDR3 DNA follows: TGTGTTGTGGTTGGGCGATCCTACGAGCAGTACTTC. This sequence encodes CVVVGRSYEQYF.

As DNA, the CDR3 is TGTGCCAGTAGTATAGGGGTAACGGACTATGGCTACACCTTC. It yields the protein CASSIGVTDYGYTF. The V call is TRBV19, the J call TRBJ1-2; D gene unclear. This CDR3 has 14 residues. The V and J ends lost 1 base and 3 bases respectively, with 9 bases between them. CDR1 and CDR2 (germline): LNHDA, SQIVND (reference sequence). Full variable domain (missing parts from reference TRBV19 and TRBJ1-2): DGGITQSPKYLFRKEGQNVTLSCEQNLNHDAMYWYRQDPGQGLRLIYYSQIVNDFQKGDIAEGYSVSREKKESFPLTVTSAQKNPTAFYLCASSIGVTDYGYTFGSGTRLTVV.

The chain joins TRBV6-1 to TRBJ2-5; D remains ambiguous. The CDR3 totals 14 residues. Trimming pared 6 bases from V and 2 bases from J, leaving 13 bases between. Germline V gene sequence: CDR1 MNHNS, CDR2 SASEGT. CDR3 nucleotide sequence: TGTGCCAGCAGAGCCCGGACGGCGCAAGAGACCCAGTACTTC. This translates into CASRARTAQETQYF.